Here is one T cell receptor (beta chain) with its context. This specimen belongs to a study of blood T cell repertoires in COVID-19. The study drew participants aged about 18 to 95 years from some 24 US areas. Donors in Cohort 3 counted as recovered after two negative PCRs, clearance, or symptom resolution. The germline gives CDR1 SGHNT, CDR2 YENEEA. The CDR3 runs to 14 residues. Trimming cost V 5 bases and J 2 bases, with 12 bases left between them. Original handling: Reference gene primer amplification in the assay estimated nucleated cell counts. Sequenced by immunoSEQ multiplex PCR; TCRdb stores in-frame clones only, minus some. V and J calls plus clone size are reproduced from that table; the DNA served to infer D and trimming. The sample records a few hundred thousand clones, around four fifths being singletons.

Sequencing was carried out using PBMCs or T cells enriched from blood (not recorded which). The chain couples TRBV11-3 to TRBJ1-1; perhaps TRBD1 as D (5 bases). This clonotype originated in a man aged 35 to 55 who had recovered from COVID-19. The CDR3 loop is CASSPHQGNTEAFF. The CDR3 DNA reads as TGTGCCAGCAGCCCCCACCAGGGTAACACTGAAGCTTTCTTT.